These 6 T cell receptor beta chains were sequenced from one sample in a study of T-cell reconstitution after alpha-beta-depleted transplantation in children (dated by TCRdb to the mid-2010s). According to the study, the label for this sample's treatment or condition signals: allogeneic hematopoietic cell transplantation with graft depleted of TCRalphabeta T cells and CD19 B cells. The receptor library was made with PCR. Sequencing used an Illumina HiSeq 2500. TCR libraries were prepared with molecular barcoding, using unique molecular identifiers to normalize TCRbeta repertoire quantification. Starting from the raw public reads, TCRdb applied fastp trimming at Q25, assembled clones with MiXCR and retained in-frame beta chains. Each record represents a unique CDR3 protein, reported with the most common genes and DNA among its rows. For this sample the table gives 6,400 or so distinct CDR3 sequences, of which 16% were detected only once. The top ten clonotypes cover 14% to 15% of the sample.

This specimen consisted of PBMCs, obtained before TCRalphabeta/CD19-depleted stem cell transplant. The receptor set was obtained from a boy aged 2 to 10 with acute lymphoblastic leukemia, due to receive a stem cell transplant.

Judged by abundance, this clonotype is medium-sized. CDR3 bases: TGTGCCAGCAGCCAAGAGACAGGGGGCTCCTACGAGCAGTACTTC. The encoded protein is CASSQETGGSYEQYF. The chain links TRBV11-2 to TRBJ2-7; TRBD1 matches at 9 bases. V lost 5 bases, J lost 0 bases, and 5 bases stayed unmatched. The CDR3 length is 15 residues. Per the germline V gene, CDR1 is SGHAT and CDR2 is FQNNGV.

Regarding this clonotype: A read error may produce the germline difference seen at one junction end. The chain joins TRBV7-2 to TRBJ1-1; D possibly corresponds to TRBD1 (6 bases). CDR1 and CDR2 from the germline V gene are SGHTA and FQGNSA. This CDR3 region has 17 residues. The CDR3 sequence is CASSFGFRGAGDTEVFF. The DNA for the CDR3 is TGTGCCAGCAGCTTTGGTTTCAGGGGCGCGGGGGACACTGAAGTTTTCTTT.

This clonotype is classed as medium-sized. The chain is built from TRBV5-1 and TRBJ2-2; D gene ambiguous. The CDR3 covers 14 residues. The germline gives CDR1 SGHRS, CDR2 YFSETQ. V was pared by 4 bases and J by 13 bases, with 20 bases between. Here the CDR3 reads CASSKDDAAVGLFF. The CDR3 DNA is TGCGCCAGCAGCAAGGACGACGCGGCGGTAGGGCTGTTTTTT.

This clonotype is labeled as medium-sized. As DNA, the CDR3 is TGTGCCAGCAGCTTGGGAGGGGGCTGGGGCAATCAGCCCCAGCATTTT. It yields the protein CASSLGGGWGNQPQHF. The chain has TRBV7-2 and TRBJ1-5; 7 bases line up with TRBD1. The CDR3 has 16 residues. The trim removed 3 bases at V and 2 bases at J, leaving 7 bases unmatched. Germline V gene data show CDR1 as SGHTA and CDR2 as FQGNSA.

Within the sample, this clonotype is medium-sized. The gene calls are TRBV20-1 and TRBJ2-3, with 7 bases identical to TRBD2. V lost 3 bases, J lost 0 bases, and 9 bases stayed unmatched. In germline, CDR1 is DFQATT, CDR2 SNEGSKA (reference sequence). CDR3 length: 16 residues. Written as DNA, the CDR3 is TGCAGTGCTAGGGTGGCTAGCGGAGCTAGCACAGATACGCAGTATTTT. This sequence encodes CSARVASGASTDTQYF.

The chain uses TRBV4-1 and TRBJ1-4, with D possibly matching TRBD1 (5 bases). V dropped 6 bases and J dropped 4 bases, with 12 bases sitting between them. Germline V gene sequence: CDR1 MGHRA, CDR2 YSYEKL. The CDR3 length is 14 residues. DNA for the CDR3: TGCGCCAGCAGGCCGGGACCGATTAATGAAAAACTGTTTTTT. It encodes CASRPGPINEKLFF.